This T cell receptor beta chain was captured in a study of HIV-infected patients and healthy controls (dated by TCRdb to between 2012 and 2015). With respect to the entire study: The question the study tested was whether immune perturbation and reconstitution could be captured by deep TCR repertoire sequencing of small blood samples from HIV patients. Overall results and qualifications from the work: Mean usage differed significantly between HIV-infected patients and controls for eight alpha and eight beta V genes. HIV-infected repertoires showed significantly elevated mean Gini indices relative to controls, which possibly reflects oligoclonality. The observed differences in diversity were not explained by the slight differences in age and sex profiles between the study cohorts. Alpha-chain CDR3s from MAIT cells appeared at high frequency in healthy controls but were severely depleted in HIV+ repertoires. In HIV-infected patients, the apparent post-therapy recovery of the Gini index was not replicated in size-matched repertoire data. Donor HLA types were not determined in the study. Roughly threefold more distinct CDR3s and higher Shannon diversity were observed in healthy control repertoires than in untreated HIV+ repertoires. Comparisons were complicated by unequal numbers of distinct sequences between patients and controls, and rare events from HIV-infected data were overweighted by size-matching. Processing was restricted to sixteen HIV-infected individuals, which the authors judged to be a major constraint on the generalizability of the findings. During therapy, a significant decrease in frequency was seen for HIV-associated CDR3s, whereas no significant change was found for CMV-associated CDR3s, although most of them became more frequent. The dynamics of distinct T-cell subpopulations could not be separated, and sequencing depth was restricted, because whole blood was used. More CDR3s were shared between individuals among healthy controls than among HIV+ patients, as measured by Jaccard index and by the count of highly shared sequences. The pairing of alpha and beta chains was not determined in the samples.

Whole blood was used without fractionating the cells, so the repertoire represented all peripheral T cells without sorting. As controls, ten healthy donors without infection were sampled, and four of the ten donors were sampled a second time two to four months later. For RNA extraction, roughly 2.7 ml of peripheral blood was drawn into Tempus tubes. Residual genomic DNA was removed with the TURBO-DNase kit and globin mRNA was depleted with GLOBINclear. 500 ng RNA was reverse transcribed with SuperScript III using primers against the alpha and beta constant regions. Separate alpha and beta chain libraries were generated by chain-specific third strand synthesis with multiplexing indices. The protocol used a single primer pair to amplify all rearrangements within a chain, which avoided primer bias, and attached molecular barcodes to each cDNA molecule. The SP2 sequencing primer site and a random hexamer were carried on a 5' RACE adapter, to which purified cDNA was joined by T4 RNA Ligase 1. Second strand synthesis was primed from the SP2 site with Phusion polymerase, using slow temperature ramps to favor optimal annealing. Two random hexamer sequences, both added before amplification and joined together, made up the 12-nucleotide barcode of each molecule. A brief initial PCR introduced P5 and P7 adapter elements together with a second index, and a roughly 20-cycle amplification PCR using P5s and P7 primers was subsequently performed. Libraries received about 26 PCR cycles in total, were quantified on a Qubit, sized on a Bioanalyzer, and diluted to roughly 4 nM. Normalized libraries were sequenced on an Illumina MiSeq with 2 x 250 paired-end kits. MinElute columns were the means by which the reverse transcription reactions were cleaned up, and the reactions were eluted into approximately 10 ul Tris-Cl. Adapter ligations were incubated for 20 to 25 hours at 16 degrees C and subsequently purified with AMPure XP beads at a 1:1 ratio. The authors' pipeline ran thus. A modified Decombinator that output V, J, insert and barcode information was used to process the demultiplexed FASTQ files. Sequences sharing a barcode but differing from the dominant sequence were discarded as errors, and barcodes clustered at Levenshtein distance 3 were counted to estimate original cDNA molecules. The R packages ineq, vegan, igraph and RCytoscape were used for downstream analyses, with IMGT nomenclature and CDR3 definitions applied. The authors computed V gene usage over distinct sequences and counted each TCR a single time to avoid skew from clonal expansion. Whenever two unique CDR3 amino acid sequences within a donor differed by a single Levenshtein edit, similarity networks linked them. In the repertoires, a search was made for a compiled set of published HIV-specific CDR3s (approximately 90 alpha, 702 beta) and CMV-specific CDR3s (under 14 alpha, 253 beta). Random subsampling to size-matched repertoires demonstrated that the decreased diversity in patients did not result from their lower sequence numbers. TCRdb cleaned the public reads at Q25 with fastp, built clones with MiXCR and kept in-frame beta chains. Merged by CDR3 protein, the rows form single entries marked with the most common genes and DNA. The V and J calls shown here were made by TCRdb, not taken from the authors' results. The table for this sample lists roughly 20,000 distinct CDR3 sequences; around 10% of them were counted only once. Approximately 3.1% of the sample goes to the ten largest clones.

Ten or more counts support this clonotype. Its antigen remains undetermined. Base quality data are lacking; no much larger clone is found one base away. Measured from the cysteine to the phenylalanine, the CDR3 is 14 residues long. The read is trimmed to its CDR3 DNA, 42 bases read in frame from base 1. Trimmed from V: 5 bases; trimmed from J: 5 bases; junction bases lacking a gene match: 8. The source of this sequence is an adult in good health. The sample taken for sequencing was blood. The chain employs TRBV12-3 or TRBV12-4 and TRBJ2-5; 7 middle bases align to TRBD2. The CDR3 here reads CASSPAGLVETQYF. The nucleotide sequence is given as TGTGCCAGCAGTCCAGCGGGATTGGTGGAGACCCAGTACTTC.